In this sample, the clone carrying this T cell receptor (beta chain) turned up many times. Unmatched junction bases numbered 8, after V lost 2 bases and J lost 6 bases. This CDR3 contains 15 residues. Germline CDR1 reads SGDLS; CDR2 reads YYNGEE. This sample was taken from a study of blood T cell repertoires in COVID-19. Study summary: Sites across the United States, Italy and Spain contributed samples from acute and convalescent COVID-19.

Original data processing: Amplified reference gene primers provided the basis for estimating nucleated cell counts. Some clones are missing from TCRdb's copy, which holds only in-frame ones; the method was immunoSEQ multiplex PCR. V and J calls and clone size are copied from that table; D and trimming were computed from the DNA. The table shows 60,000 to 90,000 clones, with 73% occurring only once. Sample: peripheral blood. The V and J genes are TRBV9 and TRBJ2-3; 8 bases match TRBD1. The clonotype originates from a man in his fifties or sixties with acute or convalescent COVID-19. The CDR3 sequence is CASSVTGVGVDTQYF. The CDR3 DNA follows: TGTGCCAGCAGCGTGACAGGGGTTGGCGTGGATACGCAGTATTTT.